One and the same sample provided the 22 T cell receptor beta chains below, sequenced in a study of regulatory T cells in long-lasting Graves disease. Building of the TCR beta libraries involved iRepertoire HTBI primers and Arm-PCR of CDR3 regions. Using its own MiXCR run on the multiplex PCR reads, TCRdb lists one record per CDR3 protein. Found here are 400,000 to 600,000 distinct CDR3 sequences, about 22% of them singletons; the top ten hold less than 9%. The time point is: persistent/refractory GD, antithyroid drugs over 5 years with positive TRAb. Extracted RNA from PBMCs served as the source of the TCR library. The material sequenced was peripheral blood mononuclear cells (PBMCs), taken when the disease was refractory, from a patient treated with antithyroid drugs. These receptors all come from a female donor with Graves disease.

The table lists this clonotype with a few counts. The chain has TRBV7-9 and TRBJ1-1, with a weak D call TRBD1 (6 bases). Trimming left V 0 bases short and J 3 bases short, with 11 bases between. The CDR3 has 15 amino acids. The V gene's germline CDR1 is SEHNR and CDR2 FQNEAQ (reference sequence). The CDR3 DNA follows: TGTGCCAGCAGCTTAGCCCTAGGGGGGCACACTGAAGCTTTCTTT. It yields the protein CASSLALGGHTEAFF.

For this clonotype: The junction does not match germline at one end; this may be a read error. The gene calls are TRBV29-1 and TRBJ1-2; 9 bases fit TRBD1. Per germline, CDR1 SQVTM and CDR2 ANQGSEA. The CDR3 covers 12 residues. In DNA form, the CDR3 reads TGCAGCGTTCTCGTCCCGGGACAGGGTTACCCCTTC. This sequence encodes CSVLVPGQGYPF. Using reference TRBV29-1 and TRBJ1-2 for the parts outside the CDR3, the full variable domain is SAVISQKPSRDICQRGTSLTIQCQVDSQVTMMFWYRQQPGQSLTLIATANQGSEATYESGFVIDKFPISRPNLTFSTLTVSNMSPEDSSIYLCSVLVPGQGYPFGSGTRLTVV.

The table lists this clonotype with many counts. The chain combines TRBV28 with TRBJ1-2, with 10 bases matching TRBD1. The CDR3 is 13 residues long. Trimming at V came to 6 bases and at J to 6 bases, leaving 4 bases not matched to a gene. Germline V gene lookup returns CDR1 MDHEN and CDR2 SYDVKM. As DNA, the CDR3 is TGTGCCAGCAGCCCAGGACAGGGGGATGGCTACACCTTC. Protein: CASSPGQGDGYTF.

The table lists this clonotype with many counts. The V call is TRBV7-9, the J call TRBJ2-6; D may be TRBD1 or TRBD2 (6 bases each). Germline V lookup: CDR1 SEHNR, CDR2 FQNEAQ (reference sequence). The CDR3 totals 16 residues. Trimming pared 6 bases from V and 2 bases from J, leaving 14 bases between. The CDR3 protein is CASRNREAPGANVLTF. Written as DNA, the CDR3 is TGTGCCAGCAGGAACAGGGAGGCCCCTGGGGCCAACGTCCTGACTTTC.

This clonotype has a count of ten or more. This rearrangement joins TRBV5-1 to TRBJ2-7; D is possibly TRBD1 (6 bases). V shed 6 bases and J shed 6 bases, with 22 bases lying between them. Germline CDR1 is SGHRS and CDR2 is YFSETQ. This CDR3 comprises 15 residues. The DNA for the CDR3 is TGCGCCAGCACCCTGGCAGGGGAGTATCGTGGCGAGCAGTACTTC. It yields the protein CASTLAGEYRGEQYF.

This clonotype has at least ten counts. V is TRBV29-1 and J is TRBJ1-1, with 9 bases fitting TRBD1. CDR3 size: 15 residues. Germline V gene data show CDR1 as SQVTM and CDR2 as ANQGSEA. V gave up 3 bases and J gave up 4 bases; unmatched junction bases: 9. This CDR3 reads CSVDGRQGDGTEAFF. CDR3 nucleotide sequence: TGCAGCGTTGATGGAAGACAGGGGGATGGCACTGAAGCTTTCTTT.

CDR3 DNA: TGTGCCTGGAGTCAAGGACACTTCTACGAGCAGTACTTC. Encoded protein: CAWSQGHFYEQYF. The chain recombines TRBV30 with TRBJ2-7, with D possibly matching TRBD1 (5 bases). Germline CDR1 is GTSNPN and CDR2 is SVGIG (reference sequence). This CDR3 has 13 amino acids. V gave up 2 bases and J gave up 3 bases, with 11 bases separating them.

This clonotype has only a few counts. The rearrangement uses TRBV12-3 or TRBV12-4 and TRBJ1-1, with D unresolved. Between the trimmed V and J ends, which lost 6 bases and 6 bases, there was a span of 11 bases. CDR3 length: 12 amino acids. CDR3 residues: CASSLPMAEAFF. The CDR3 DNA is TGTGCCAGCAGCCTGCCGATGGCTGAAGCTTTCTTT.

This clonotype was seen only a few times. This rearrangement joins TRBV15 to TRBJ2-7, with D possibly matching TRBD2 (5 bases). Trimming took off 1 base at V and 6 bases at J, with 13 bases between the two ends. The CDR3 consists of 14 residues. Germline lookup yields CDR1 LNHNV and CDR2 YYDKDF (reference sequence). The CDR3 region has the DNA TGTGCCACCAGCAGAGGAGGGCAGTGGTTCGAGCAGTACTTC. It codes for CATSRGGQWFEQYF.

The rearrangement links TRBV19 to TRBJ2-4, with D perhaps TRBD1 (5 bases). Germline values: CDR1 LNHDA, CDR2 SQIVND (reference sequence). Trimming shortened V by 2 bases and J by 5 bases, and 16 bases separated the two germline ends. There are 16 residues in the CDR3. CDR3: CASSIRGLSLQNIQYF. The CDR3 region has the DNA TGTGCCAGTAGTATAAGGGGTTTATCCCTCCAAAACATTCAGTACTTC.

For this clonotype: A read error may be the cause here, since a much bigger clone is one base away. The chain combines TRBV6-1 with TRBJ2-2; D call uncertain. Trimming cost V 6 bases and J 2 bases, with 16 bases left between them. Germline CDR1 MNHNS, CDR2 SASEGT. The CDR3 totals 16 residues. CDR3 nucleotides: TGTGCCAGCAGCTTATTCCAGATCCTTAACACCGGGGAGCTGTTTTTT. Translating it yields CASSLFQILNTGELFF.

The rearrangement links TRBV7-3 to TRBJ2-1; D unresolved. Germline CDR1 is SGHTA and CDR2 is FQGTGA. Trimming removed 0 bases from V and 5 bases from J, with 8 bases in between. This CDR3 has 14 residues. The CDR3 DNA reads TGTGCCAGCAGCTTAACCGGCAGAGACAATGAGCAGTTCTTC. This encodes CASSLTGRDNEQFF.

This clonotype was recorded at least ten times. This chain uses TRBV12-3 or TRBV12-4 with TRBJ1-5; D perhaps matches TRBD1 (6 bases). V lost 6 bases to trimming and J lost 0 bases, with 12 bases between them. The CDR3 is made up of 15 amino acids. The CDR3 DNA reads as TGTGCCAGCAGACTAGGACAGATTAGCAATCAGCCCCAGCATTTT. Its protein is CASRLGQISNQPQHF.

Many counts were recorded for this clonotype. The chain recombines TRBV11-2 with TRBJ2-7, with no clear D. CDR1 is SGHAT and CDR2 is FQNNGV in the germline V gene. V shed 2 bases and J shed 7 bases, with 15 bases lying between them. There are 14 residues in the CDR3. CDR3 region: CASSLQDLIGEQYF. CDR3 DNA: TGTGCCAGCAGCTTACAGGACCTAATCGGGGAGCAGTACTTC.

This clonotype was seen many times. The chain combines TRBV20-1 with TRBJ1-2; D remains ambiguous. The germline V gene has CDR1 DFQATT and CDR2 SNEGSKA (reference sequence). The CDR3 runs 19 residues. V was cut by 0 bases and J by 0 bases, with 23 bases left in between. CDR3 protein: CSARDLAGLTRLTNYGYTF. The CDR3 coding sequence is TGCAGTGCTAGAGACCTGGCCGGCCTTACAAGACTCACTAACTATGGCTACACCTTC.

The rearrangement uses TRBV19 and TRBJ2-5; TRBD1 might be the D (6 bases). CDR1 and CDR2 (germline): LNHDA, SQIVND (reference sequence). V was cut by 2 bases and J by 1 base, with 17 bases left in between. The CDR3 consists of 17 residues. The chain's CDR3 is CASSINPTTGIQETQYF. The DNA of the CDR3 is TGTGCCAGTAGTATAAACCCTACCACAGGGATCCAAGAGACCCAGTACTTC.

The chain uses TRBV20-1 and TRBJ1-1; TRBD1 is a possible D gene (6 bases). This CDR3 comprises 14 residues. V lost 6 bases to trimming and J lost 1 base, with 15 bases between them. Germline assignment: CDR1 DFQATT and CDR2 SNEGSKA (reference sequence). Here the CDR3 reads CSASRGAGNTEAFF. CDR3 DNA sequence: TGCAGTGCCAGCAGGGGAGCCGGGAACACTGAAGCTTTCTTT.

The V and J genes are TRBV6-4 and TRBJ2-5; D remains ambiguous. Trimming removed 5 bases at V and 9 bases at J, with 16 bases between. CDR1 and CDR2 (germline): MRHNA, SNTAGT. The CDR3 covers 13 residues. The CDR3 coding sequence is TGTGCCAGCAGTTATTCGGACGGGCGGTCCCAGTACTTC. Its translation is CASSYSDGRSQYF.

The table lists this clonotype with a few counts. The chain joins TRBV30 to TRBJ1-1; maybe TRBD1 (5 bases). Germline assignment: CDR1 GTSNPN and CDR2 SVGIG (reference sequence). Trimming removed 4 bases from V and 6 bases from J, with 9 bases in between. The CDR3 length is 11 residues. CDR3 in DNA: TGTGCCTGGACTGGGGCAGCTGAAGCTTTCTTT. Translation gives CAWTGAAEAFF.

Concerning this clonotype itself: Possible read error: a much larger clone is one base away. V and J are TRBV20-1 and TRBJ1-5, with TRBD1 identical over 7 bases. The germline gives CDR1 DFQATT, CDR2 SNEGSKA (reference sequence). This CDR3 contains 15 residues. The CDR3 nucleotides are TGCGGTGCTAGAGACGGGACAGCATCTAATCAGCCCCAGCATTTT. Its protein is CGARDGTASNQPQHF.

The rearrangement uses TRBV24-1 and TRBJ2-2, with 7 nucleotides matching TRBD1. The CDR3 has 16 residues. Germline-derived CDR1 and CDR2 are KGHDR and SFDVKD. The V and J ends lost 4 bases and 2 bases, in that order; junction bases with no gene match: 6. For the CDR3, the DNA is TGTGCCACCAGTGACTGGACAGGAGCCAACACCGGGGAGCTGTTTTTT. Translating it yields CATSDWTGANTGELFF.

There are many counts of this clonotype. V and J are TRBV19 and TRBJ1-1, with a weak D call TRBD1 (5 bases). Germline values: CDR1 LNHDA, CDR2 SQIVND (reference sequence). Trimming took 6 bases from V and 8 from J, leaving 16 bases between them. This CDR3 is built from 13 residues. The CDR3: CASRSGTTVEAFF. The CDR3 nucleotides read TGTGCCAGTAGATCCGGGACCACCGTAGAAGCTTTCTTT.